This TCR beta chain was retrieved from a study of blood T cell repertoires in COVID-19. Authors' processing steps: Using reference gene primer amplification, nucleated cell counts were estimated. Produced via immunoSEQ multiplex PCR; TCRdb's table is partial and in-frame only. V and J calls and clone size come straight from that table; D and trimming were deduced from the DNA. Among around 700,000 clones listed, approximately 90% were seen once. The CDR3 extends over 14 amino acids. V was pared by 2 bases and J by 8 bases, with 5 bases of the junction left unmatched. CDR1 is ENHRY, CDR2 SYGVKD, per germline.

The chain joins TRBV10-3 to TRBJ1-4; 7 positions agree with TRBD1. Input material: peripheral blood. The origin of this receptor is a woman in her late teens or twenties with acute or convalescent COVID-19. The CDR3 region has the DNA TGTGCCATCAGTGAGGCAGGGGGGAACGAAAAACTGTTTTTT. Amino acid sequence: CAISEAGGNEKLFF.